Listed below are T cell receptor beta chains from one sample, sequenced in a study of CD8 T cells in Susac syndrome. TCRdb re-called the immunoSEQ multiplex PCR reads through MiXCR, storing one row per CDR3 protein. This table holds 200,000 to 250,000 distinct CDR3 sequences, approximately 94% found once. The source material was CD4+ T cells from PBMCs. The source is a human donor with Susac syndrome. The conserved cysteine and the conserved F or W are not part of the CDR3 here. Each record gives: CDR3 protein, J gene, V gene.

cdr3_aa: ASSQDLNRGLLHTEAF
j_call: TRBJ1-1
v_call: TRBV4-3

cdr3_aa: ASSLGGRGSYNEQF
j_call: TRBJ2-1
v_call: TRBV5-4

cdr3_aa: AWTRDSYNSPLH
j_call: TRBJ1-6
v_call: TRBV30

cdr3_aa: ASSDPQGPSYEQY
j_call: TRBJ2-7
v_call: TRBV25-1

cdr3_aa: ASSERTGTSGHSYEQY
j_call: TRBJ2-7
v_call: TRBV27

cdr3_aa: AFKQGVDSHNEKLF
j_call: TRBJ1-4
v_call: TRBV30

cdr3_aa: ASSFNREPGELF
j_call: TRBJ2-2
v_call: TRBV5-5

cdr3_aa: AWSPDRWSYEQY
j_call: TRBJ2-7
v_call: TRBV30

cdr3_aa: ASSGDGQETQY
j_call: TRBJ2-5
v_call: TRBV25-1

cdr3_aa: SARGASGARTYNEQF
j_call: TRBJ2-1
v_call: TRBV20-1

cdr3_aa: ASSWGQLNTEAF
j_call: TRBJ1-1
v_call: TRBV6-1

cdr3_aa: ASSHTGAGRLLVYGYT
j_call: TRBJ1-2
v_call: TRBV14

cdr3_aa: ASRLDRGGGGYT
j_call: TRBJ1-2
v_call: TRBV4-3

cdr3_aa: SASDGASPIRETQY
j_call: TRBJ2-5
v_call: TRBV20-1

cdr3_aa: ASSLAPNQPQH
j_call: TRBJ1-5
v_call: TRBV5-6

cdr3_aa: ASSRSGAYNEQF
j_call: TRBJ2-1
v_call: TRBV5-1

cdr3_aa: SVRGDTVRANTEAF
j_call: TRBJ1-1
v_call: TRBV29-1

cdr3_aa: ASSLNGGRNYGYT
j_call: TRBJ1-2
v_call: TRBV5-4

cdr3_aa: ASSPQQGGEQY
j_call: TRBJ2-7
v_call: TRBV18

cdr3_aa: ATSRGPAWGTGGSPLH
j_call: TRBJ1-6
v_call: TRBV15

cdr3_aa: ASRPAGGNTGELF
j_call: TRBJ2-2
v_call: TRBV7-2

cdr3_aa: ASSKTGLFQETQY
j_call: TRBJ2-5
v_call: TRBV19

cdr3_aa: ASSSGQGLTGELF
j_call: TRBJ2-2
v_call: TRBV5-1

cdr3_aa: ASSLGTGRGQETQY
j_call: TRBJ2-5
v_call: TRBV7-2

cdr3_aa: ASSPLQGAQYEQY
j_call: TRBJ2-7
v_call: TRBV5-1

cdr3_aa: ASSGQGSQPQH
j_call: TRBJ1-5
v_call: TRBV6-6

cdr3_aa: ASSRSSGTGRTEAF
j_call: TRBJ1-1
v_call: TRBV12-3/TRBV12-4

cdr3_aa: ATSDLSVANNEQF
j_call: TRBJ2-1
v_call: TRBV24-1

cdr3_aa: ASSQELREEGYT
j_call: TRBJ1-2
v_call: TRBV4-2

cdr3_aa: ASSQMSLGEQY
j_call: TRBJ2-7
v_call: TRBV9

cdr3_aa: SARGRLAGGTSTDTQY
j_call: TRBJ2-3
v_call: TRBV20-1

cdr3_aa: ASNPVGGMNTEAF
j_call: TRBJ1-1
v_call: TRBV5-1

cdr3_aa: SARTGQTYGYT
j_call: TRBJ1-2
v_call: TRBV20-1

cdr3_aa: ASSLQTGTQETQY
j_call: TRBJ2-5
v_call: TRBV5-1

cdr3_aa: ASSRTGDNTEAF
j_call: TRBJ1-1
v_call: TRBV5-1

cdr3_aa: ASSPPWGGNTEAF
j_call: TRBJ1-1
v_call: TRBV28

cdr3_aa: ATSGGRPGETQY
j_call: TRBJ2-5
v_call: TRBV19